The clone carrying this TCR beta chain appeared a single time. A multiplex PCR was run with 60 Vbeta primers and 13 Jbeta primers. Produced via immunoSEQ multiplex PCR; TCRdb's table is partial and in-frame only. The sample lists under 150,000 clones; roughly 78% were seen once. CDR1 is MNHEY, CDR2 SMNVEV, per germline (reference sequence). This CDR3 has 14 amino acids. Trimming took off 4 bases at V and 2 bases at J, with 11 bases between the two ends. This record comes from a study of cytomegalovirus exposure and HLA in healthy donors. The chain recombines TRBV27 with TRBJ1-1, with D possibly matching TRBD1 (6 bases). Sequencing was carried out using PBMCs. The sequence came from a man aged 30-40 years in good health and CMV-seronegative. CDR3 amino acids: CASSSTGSNTEAFF. DNA for the CDR3: TGTGCCAGCAGTTCAACAGGGTCTAACACTGAAGCTTTCTTT.